One and the same sample provided the 3 T cell receptor beta chains below, sequenced in a study of T cell repertoires in cytomegalovirus infection. TCRdb fed the reads into MiXCR, producing one record per CDR3 protein. The sample yields around 100,000 distinct CDR3 sequences, approximately 45% seen once. These receptors lack a known antigen. Sample: CD8+ T cells from cultured PBMCs, taken from culture after CMV antigen stimulation. Receptors originate from a human donor in good health (CMV status not recorded). Some clones in this sample may be carry-over from other donors' samples.

This clonotype was observed at least ten times. The chain combines TRBV7-9 with TRBJ2-3; D call uncertain. The CDR3 covers 13 residues. The V and J ends lost 2 bases and 5 bases respectively, with 8 bases between them. In germline, CDR1 is SEHNR, CDR2 FQNEAQ (reference sequence). The CDR3 protein is CASSLLAEDTQYF. As DNA, the CDR3 is TGTGCCAGCAGCTTATTGGCCGAAGATACGCAGTATTTT.

This chain connects TRBV7-2 to TRBJ2-7; 10 nucleotides align to TRBD2. The CDR3 loop spans 16 amino acids. Trimming took 1 base from V and 2 from J; bases not matched to a gene: 5. Germline values: CDR1 SGHTA, CDR2 FQGNSA. The CDR3 region has the DNA TGTGCCAGCAGCTTAGGAGTAGCGGGGGGCGCCTACGAGCAGTACTTC. It yields the protein CASSLGVAGGAYEQYF.

The chain joins TRBV11-2 to TRBJ1-1; D unresolved. This CDR3 has 12 amino acids. Germline CDR1 and CDR2: SGHAT and FQNNGV. The V end was cut by 4 bases, the J end by 7 bases, with 10 bases between. CDR3 protein: CASSSEEDEAFF. The CDR3 region has the DNA TGTGCCAGCAGCTCTGAAGAGGATGAAGCTTTCTTT.